This TCR beta chain originates from a study of blood T cell repertoires in COVID-19. Looking at the study overall: Some COVID-19 samples were acute and others convalescent; all came from the United States, Italy and Spain. PBMCs, B-cell-depleted T cells, or T cells were the source of the cDNA or gDNA that made up the material.

Germline trimming cut 4 bases from V and 4 bases from J; bases unmatched to any gene: 3. Germline V CDR1 and CDR2: SEHNR, FQNEAQ (reference sequence). The CDR3 has 14 residues. As originally analysed: Quantification of nucleated cells was approximated via reference gene primer amplification. Repertoires were generated with immunoSEQ multiplex PCR, while TCRdb's copy carries only in-frame clones and drops some. Clone size and the V and J calls come from that table; the DNA yielded D and trimming. The table lists around 300,000 clones, roughly 90% of them singletons. The TCR was taken from a middle-aged woman who had recovered from COVID-19. The sample taken for sequencing was peripheral blood. This chain connects TRBV7-9 to TRBJ1-2, with 10 nucleotides matching TRBD1. The CDR3 spells CASSSTGGPYGYTF. In nucleotides, the CDR3 is TGTGCCAGCAGCTCGACAGGGGGCCCCTATGGCTACACCTTC. The full variable domain, with the rest looked up from reference TRBV7-9 and TRBJ1-2, is DTGVSQNPRHKITKRGQNVTFRCDPISEHNRLYWYRQTLGQGPEFLTYFQNEAQLEKSRLLSDRFSAERPKGSFSTLEIQRTEQGDSAMYLCASSSTGGPYGYTFGSGTRLTVV.